The clone carrying this T cell receptor beta chain was detected many times. Its specificity is not known. This CDR3 region has 12 residues. V dropped 8 bases and J dropped 5; count of bases not matched to a gene: 4. Germline-derived CDR1 and CDR2 are LGHDT and YNNKEL (reference sequence). Every patient was untreated before thyroid surgery. Original processing methods: It was from CDR3 differences across clinicopathological groups that a distant-metastasis classifier for papillary thyroid cancer was built. TCRdb redid the clone calls on the PCR reads using MiXCR. These V and J calls derive from TCRdb rather than the authors' analysis. The sample lists about 30,000 clones; roughly 15% were seen once. The data were taken from a study of metastatic and nonmetastatic thyroid tumors. General study results and limits: Malignant thyroid tumors reportedly had TCR beta diversity that was significantly higher than in benign nodules, in blood and tumor.

The genes are TRBV3-1 and TRBJ2-3, with 7 bases matching TRBD2. The sample comprised blood. The receptor's source is a female donor with papillary thyroid cancer or a benign thyroid nodule (not recorded which). Some clones in this sample may be carry-over from other donors' samples. The CDR3 bases are TGTGCCAGCTCGTCGGGAGGAGATACGCAGTATTTT. It specifies CASSSGGDTQYF.